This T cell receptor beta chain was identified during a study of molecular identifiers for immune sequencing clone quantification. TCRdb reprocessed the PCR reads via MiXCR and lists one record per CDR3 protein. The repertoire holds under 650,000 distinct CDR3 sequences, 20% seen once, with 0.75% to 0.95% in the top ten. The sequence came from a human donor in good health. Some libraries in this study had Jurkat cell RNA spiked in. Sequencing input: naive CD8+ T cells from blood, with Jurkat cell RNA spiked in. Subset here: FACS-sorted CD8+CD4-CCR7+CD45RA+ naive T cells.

The CDR3 nucleotides are TGTGCCAGCAGTTACGCTAGCGGGGGGACCTACAATGAGCAGTTCTTC. Protein sequence: CASSYASGGTYNEQFF. The chain joins TRBV6-5 to TRBJ2-1; TRBD2 agrees at 11 bases. The CDR3 length is 16 residues. J gave up 2 bases and V 2 bases, and 2 bases lay outside the gene matches. Per germline, CDR1 MNHEY and CDR2 SVGAGI.